The entry below describes one T cell receptor beta chain. What it recognizes is unknown. CDR3 length: 14 residues. V gave up 6 bases and J gave up 6 bases, with 18 bases separating them. Germline-derived CDR1 and CDR2 are MNHEY and SMNVEV (reference sequence). Assay execution proceeded at the deep level. Original methodology: Without quality scores, immunoSEQ junctional reads could not be filtered like full-length reads. TCRdb keeps only in-frame clones here, not all; method: immunoSEQ multiplex PCR. From that table come the V and J calls and clone size; the DNA was used to work out D and trimming. This repertoire shows almost 700,000 clones, roughly 94% found once; its top ten account for 24%. Positive CCR7 selection of CD45RO-negative cells yielded the naive CD8 cells, and terminally differentiated effector memory CD45RA+ cells were excluded. These data belong to a study of shared clonotypes between healthy human individuals. The wider study: CD8 memory received one plate per donor, CD8 naive two, CD4 memory three and CD4 naive three. Points from the study as a whole: Roughly 5% of naive CD4 clonotypes were common to a few donors.

This clonotype was sampled from a man aged 30 to 39 in good health. Sequencing was performed on naive CD8+ T cells sorted from blood. The chain couples TRBV27 to TRBJ2-7, with D possibly being TRBD1 or TRBD2 (5 bases each). CDR3 region: CASSPHPVGAEQYF. The CDR3 nucleotides read TGTGCCAGCAGCCCCCACCCGGTCGGGGCCGAGCAGTACTTC.